Below, one TCR beta chain is given with its context. Its target is not known. These data originate in a study of cytomegalovirus exposure and HLA in healthy donors. Findings and limits, study-wide: Later analysis showed most CMV-associated TCR beta chains appearing HLA-restricted. Some TCR beta chains (164 of them) were listed as cytomegalovirus-associated. TCR beta chain V- and J-gene trimming was linked, in a later analysis, to a missense variant in DCLRE1C. Some V segments, TRBV6-2 and TRBV6-3 among them, were indistinguishable and were therefore excluded.

Trimming pared 2 bases from V and 6 bases from J, leaving 8 bases between. Germline CDR1 reads SGHTA; CDR2 reads FQGNSA. The CDR3 has 12 amino acids. The PCR used 60 Vbeta and 13 Jbeta primers. Only in-frame clones appear in the TCRdb table, and some are missing; sequencing was by immunoSEQ multiplex PCR. Of approximately 130,000 clones detected, about 83% appear once; the ten largest clones hold 4% to 6.5%. The TCR comes from a woman aged 25 to 39 in good health and CMV-seronegative. Sequenced sample: PBMCs. This chain connects TRBV7-2 to TRBJ2-7; D gene ambiguous. The CDR3 nucleotides are TGTGCCAGCAGCTTATCTCGAGTCGAGCAGTACTTC. Protein: CASSLSRVEQYF.